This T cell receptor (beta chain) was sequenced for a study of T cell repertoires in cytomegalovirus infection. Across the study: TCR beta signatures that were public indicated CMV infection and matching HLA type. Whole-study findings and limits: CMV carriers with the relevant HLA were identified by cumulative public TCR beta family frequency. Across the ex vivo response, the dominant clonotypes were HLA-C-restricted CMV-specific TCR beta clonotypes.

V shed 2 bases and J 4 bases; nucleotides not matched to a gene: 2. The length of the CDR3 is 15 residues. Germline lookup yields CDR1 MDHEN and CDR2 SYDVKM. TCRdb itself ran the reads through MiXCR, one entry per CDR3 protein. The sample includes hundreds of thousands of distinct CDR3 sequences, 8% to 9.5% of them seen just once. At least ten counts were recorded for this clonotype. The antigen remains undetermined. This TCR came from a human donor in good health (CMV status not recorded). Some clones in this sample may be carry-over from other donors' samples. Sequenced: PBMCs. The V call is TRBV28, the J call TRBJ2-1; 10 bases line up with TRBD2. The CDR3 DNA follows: TGTGCCAGCAGTTTACCTAGCGGGAGATACAATGAGCAGTTCTTC. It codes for CASSLPSGRYNEQFF.